Given below is one T cell receptor (beta chain) in context. This record belongs to a study of cytomegalovirus exposure and HLA in healthy donors. PCR used 60 Vbeta primers and 13 Jbeta primers. TCRdb keeps only in-frame clones here, not all; method: immunoSEQ multiplex PCR. The data contain 150,000 to 200,000 clones, 65% to 80% of them seen just once; the ten biggest clones take up about 2.5%. This CDR3 contains 17 residues. The germline V gene encodes CDR1 LNHDA and CDR2 SQIVND (reference sequence). V lost 5 bases and J lost 5; bases outside the gene matches: 9. Material for sequencing was PBMCs. The sequence derives from a woman aged 25 to 45 in good health and CMV-seropositive. V is TRBV19 and J is TRBJ2-1; 13 nucleotides align to TRBD2. The CDR3 DNA reads TGTGCCAGTAGTTGGACTAGCGGGGGACAAGGCAACAATGAGCAGTTCTTC. This translates into CASSWTSGGQGNNEQFF.